The 30 T cell receptor beta chains reported below all come from one sample, sequenced in a study of T cell responses to AZD1222 COVID-19 vaccine. Here immunoSEQ multiplex PCR was the method, and the copy in TCRdb shows in-frame clones only, minus some. The sample shows tens of thousands of clones, more than 85% of them seen only once. The source was peripheral blood, collected on day 0 of AZD1222 vaccination. These TCRs come from an adult in good health.

This sequence joins TRBV4-2 and TRBJ2-5, with 9 bases lining up with TRBD2. Trimming cost V 3 bases and J 0 bases; bases outside gene matches: 5. The V gene's germline CDR1 is LGHNA and CDR2 YNFKEQ. The length of the CDR3 is 16 residues. The CDR3: CASSQVTSGNQETQYF. The CDR3 DNA sequence: TGTGCCAGCAGCCAGGTGACTAGCGGCAACCAAGAGACCCAGTACTTC.

V is TRBV14 and J is TRBJ2-2, with no clear D. Trimming pared 0 bases from V and 4 bases from J, leaving 9 bases between. The CDR3 consists of 15 residues. Germline V gene sequence: CDR1 SGHDN, CDR2 FVKESK. This CDR3 is CASSQDFVSTGELFF. CDR3 bases: TGTGCCAGCAGCCAAGATTTTGTATCCACCGGGGAGCTGTTTTTT.

The genes are TRBV19 and TRBJ2-1; 9 bases line up with TRBD2. Trimming cost V 2 bases and J 5 bases; bases outside gene matches: 7. CDR3 size: 16 residues. The germline V gene has CDR1 LNHDA and CDR2 SQIVND (reference sequence). CDR3 in amino acids: CASSIMRGGLNNEQFF. DNA of the CDR3: TGTGCCAGTAGTATAATGCGGGGGGGCTTAAACAATGAGCAGTTCTTC.

V and J are TRBV9 and TRBJ1-5, with a weak D call TRBD1 (5 bases). The CDR3 spans 18 residues. V lost 4 bases and J lost 0, with 20 bases in between. The germline V gene encodes CDR1 SGDLS and CDR2 YYNGEE. CDR3 nucleotide sequence: TGTGCCAGCAGCCAGATTAGGCAGGGACTTTATAGCAATCAGCCCCAGCATTTT. Protein sequence: CASSQIRQGLYSNQPQHF.

The chain combines TRBV5-1 with TRBJ2-3; TRBD1 matches 10 bases. The CDR3 length is 15 residues. Trimming removed 3 bases from V and 3 bases from J; junction bases left unmatched: 4. Per germline, CDR1 SGHRS and CDR2 YFSETQ. This CDR3 is CASSSPGQGTDTQYF. The CDR3 DNA reads as TGCGCCAGCAGCTCCCCGGGACAGGGGACAGATACGCAGTATTTT.

This clone has just one count. The V call is TRBV4-2, the J call TRBJ1-3, with 9 bases matching TRBD1. This CDR3 contains 15 residues. CDR1 and CDR2 (germline): LGHNA, YNFKEQ. Trimming at V came to 4 bases and at J to 4 bases, leaving 5 bases not matched to a gene. This CDR3 is CASSRSGTGGNTIYF. CDR3 nucleotides: TGTGCCAGCAGCCGCTCCGGGACAGGGGGAAACACCATATATTTT.

The rearrangement joins TRBV4-2 to TRBJ2-5, with D unresolved. V shed 0 bases and J shed 6 bases, with 8 bases lying between them. The CDR3 extends over 13 amino acids. CDR1 is LGHNA, CDR2 YNFKEQ, per germline. The CDR3 protein is CASSQDLEKTQYF. Written as DNA, the CDR3 is TGTGCCAGCAGCCAAGATCTCGAGAAGACCCAGTACTTC.

This clone was detected only once. DNA of the CDR3: TGTGCCAGCACGCCCGCGACAGGGGACAATGAGCAGTTCTTC. Translating it yields CASTPATGDNEQFF. V usage is TRBV19 and J usage is TRBJ2-1, with 8 positions matching TRBD1. CDR1 and CDR2 from the germline V gene are LNHDA and SQIVND (reference sequence). Losses at the gene ends were 9 bases for V and 5 bases for J; bases not matched to a gene: 9. The CDR3 is 14 residues long.

J is TRBJ2-2 and V is TRBV19, with 7 bases lining up with TRBD1. The CDR3 covers 13 residues. V trimming: 9 bases; J trimming: 2 bases; junction bases outside the gene matches: 3. In germline, CDR1 is LNHDA, CDR2 SQIVND (reference sequence). CDR3 protein: CASGDRNTGELFF. The CDR3 region has the DNA TGTGCCAGCGGGGACAGAAACACCGGGGAGCTGTTTTTT.

This chain links TRBV12-5 with TRBJ1-1; D call uncertain. Germline V lookup: CDR1 LGHNT, CDR2 FRNRAP. The CDR3 runs to 12 residues. V lost 5 bases, J lost 3 bases, and 7 bases lay in between. The CDR3 DNA reads TGTGCTAGTGGTCGCCCGCACACTGAAGCTTTCTTT. Translation gives CASGRPHTEAFF.

Here the CDR3 reads CASSAGVFSNQPQHF. Written as DNA, the CDR3 is TGTGCCAGCAGTGCAGGGGTTTTTAGCAATCAGCCCCAGCATTTT. V and J are TRBV2 and TRBJ1-5; tentative D call: TRBD1 (6 bases). V gave up 4 bases and J gave up 0 bases, with 10 bases separating them. Germline CDR1 and CDR2: SNHLY and FYNNEI. The length of the CDR3 is 15 residues.

V gene TRBV12-3 or TRBV12-4 combines with J gene TRBJ1-1, with D hard to call. The CDR3 totals 13 residues. Trimming pared 5 bases from V and 1 base from J, leaving 8 bases between. The CDR3 is CASSPLRNTEAFF. The CDR3, as DNA: TGTGCCAGCAGTCCCCTGAGGAACACTGAAGCTTTCTTT.

The chain recombines TRBV30 with TRBJ1-3; TRBD1 aligns across 9 bases. Trimming cost V 0 bases and J 4 bases; bases outside gene matches: 1. The CDR3 is 14 residues long. CDR1 and CDR2 (germline): GTSNPN, SVGIG (reference sequence). The CDR3 nucleotides are TGTGCCTGGAGTGTCGGGACAGGGGGAAACACCATATATTTT. It translates to CAWSVGTGGNTIYF.

The rearrangement joins TRBV3-1 (or the pseudogene TRBV3-2) to TRBJ1-4; 10 positions agree with TRBD1. V was clipped by 4 bases and J by 6 bases; unmatched bases: 8. Germline V gene lookup returns CDR1 LGHDT and CDR2 YNNKEL (reference sequence). The CDR3 is 16 amino acids. CDR3: CASSPPRQGADEKLFF. CDR3 nucleotide sequence: TGTGCCAGCAGCCCGCCAAGACAGGGGGCGGATGAAAAACTGTTTTTT.

The J gene is TRBJ2-5, the V gene TRBV10-2; D is uncertain. The germline V and J ends were trimmed by 3 bases and 4 bases, with 6 bases remaining between them. Germline-derived CDR1 and CDR2 are WSHSY and SAAADI. The CDR3 totals 12 residues. The chain's CDR3 is CASSDELETQYF. Here the CDR3 DNA reads TGCGCCAGCAGTGACGAATTAGAGACCCAGTACTTC.

V is TRBV6-2 or TRBV6-3 and J is TRBJ2-1; possibly TRBD2 for D (7 bases). CDR3 length: 15 residues. V was trimmed by 0 bases and J by 8 bases, leaving 14 bases between them. Germline CDR1 and CDR2: MNHEY and SVGEGT. The CDR3 spells CASSYSNPGGDEQFF. CDR3 nucleotide sequence: TGTGCCAGCAGTTACTCGAATCCGGGGGGCGATGAGCAGTTCTTC.

The chain combines TRBV14 with TRBJ2-5; D uncertain. Germline values: CDR1 SGHDN, CDR2 FVKESK. The CDR3 totals 15 residues. Trimming left V 1 base short and J 0 bases short, with 9 bases between. The CDR3 protein is CASSQGSAYQETQYF. CDR3 DNA sequence: TGTGCCAGCAGCCAAGGTTCTGCCTACCAAGAGACCCAGTACTTC.

This chain uses TRBV6-5 with TRBJ1-1; D call uncertain. Germline CDR1 reads MNHEY; CDR2 reads SVGAGI. The V end was cut by 1 base, the J end by 4 bases, with 10 bases between. The CDR3 has 14 amino acids. The CDR3: CASSYLISSTEAFF. CDR3 bases: TGTGCCAGCAGTTACTTGATTTCTAGCACTGAAGCTTTCTTT.

The chain has TRBV6-5 and TRBJ1-5; TRBD1 matches 7 bases. The germline gives CDR1 MNHEY, CDR2 SVGAGI. Unmatched junction bases numbered 6, after V lost 6 bases and J lost 1 base. The CDR3 has 15 residues. CDR3 protein: CASSPHRGSNQPQHF. CDR3 coding DNA: TGTGCCAGCAGCCCACACAGGGGAAGCAATCAGCCCCAGCATTTT.

This chain connects TRBV4-3 to TRBJ1-1; D gene ambiguous. This CDR3 is built from 15 residues. Germline V gives CDR1 LGHNA, CDR2 YSLEER. Deletions cut 4 bases from V and 0 bases from J, with 12 bases between. Here the CDR3 DNA reads TGCGCCAGCAGCCTTACCCCGACCTTGAACACTGAAGCTTTCTTT. This sequence encodes CASSLTPTLNTEAFF.

The chain employs TRBV28 and TRBJ1-4; a weak D match, TRBD1 (5 bases). Looked up from germline, CDR1 is MDHEN and CDR2 is SYDVKM. V lost 7 bases, J lost 7 bases, and 13 bases lay in between. The CDR3 loop spans 13 amino acids. The CDR3 reads CASNEGRTEKLFF. The CDR3 coding sequence is TGTGCCAGCAATGAGGGGCGGACTGAAAAACTGTTTTTT.

V and J are TRBV7-2 and TRBJ1-6; D gene uncertain. The CDR3 covers 17 residues. Germline V CDR1 and CDR2: SGHTA, FQGNSA. V lost 4 bases and J lost 0, with 13 bases in between. CDR3 protein: CASSSDMASSYNSPLHF. CDR3 nucleotides: TGTGCCAGCAGCTCTGACATGGCGAGCTCCTATAATTCACCCCTCCACTTT.

This sequence joins TRBV11-3 and TRBJ1-2; D perhaps matches TRBD1 (5 bases). Per germline, CDR1 SGHNT and CDR2 YENEEA. V lost 3 bases and J lost 1, with 12 bases in between. The CDR3 runs 15 residues. This CDR3 reads CASSFVTGINYGYTF. The DNA for the CDR3 is TGTGCCAGCAGCTTCGTTACAGGAATTAACTATGGCTACACCTTC.

The V call is TRBV7-2, the J call TRBJ1-2; TRBD1 aligns across 11 bases. CDR1 and CDR2 (germline): SGHTA, FQGNSA. The CDR3 runs to 15 residues. Trimming cost V 4 bases and J 2 bases; bases outside gene matches: 3. The DNA for the CDR3 is TGTGCCAGCAGCTGGACAGGGGGCCAGAACTATGGCTACACCTTC. The encoded protein is CASSWTGGQNYGYTF. The full variable domain, completed using reference TRBV7-2 and TRBJ1-2, is GAGVSQSPSNKVTEKGKDVELRCDPISGHTALYWYRQSLGQGLEFLIYFQGNSAPDKSGLPSDRFSAERTGGSVSTLTIQRTQQEDSAVYLCASSWTGGQNYGYTFGSGTRLTVV.

This chain uses TRBV11-2 with TRBJ1-4; D uncertain. The V gene's germline CDR1 is SGHAT and CDR2 FQNNGV. V was clipped by 1 base and J by 10 bases, with 16 bases between them. The CDR3 covers 15 residues. CDR3 nucleotides: TGTGCCAGCAGCTTAGGTCCACCTTATGACCCAAAACTGTTTTTT. This encodes CASSLGPPYDPKLFF.

This chain joins TRBV29-1 and TRBJ1-2; D is possibly TRBD1 (5 bases). CDR1 and CDR2 (germline): SQVTM, ANQGSEA. The CDR3 contains 11 residues. V shed 5 bases and J shed 8 bases, with 12 bases lying between them. The DNA for the CDR3 is TGCAGCGTTCTGGGACCCCGAGGCTACACCTTC. This translates into CSVLGPRGYTF.

There are a few counts of this clone. This chain joins TRBV30 and TRBJ1-5, with TRBD1 matching 9 bases. Per the germline V gene, CDR1 is GTSNPN and CDR2 is SVGIG (reference sequence). CDR3 size: 17 residues. The junction had 16 bases not matched to a gene; V was cut back by 3 bases and J by 7 bases. CDR3 in DNA: TGTGCCTGGAGCGAGGACAGGGGACAAGGGCCCTGGCAGCCCCAGCATTTT. Protein product: CAWSEDRGQGPWQPQHF.

This clone was detected only once. V gene TRBV7-9 combines with J gene TRBJ1-3; TRBD1 agrees at 7 bases. This CDR3 has 14 amino acids. Germline V CDR1 and CDR2: SEHNR, FQNEAQ (reference sequence). After removal of 5 bases from V and 7 bases from J, the junction contained 8 bases not matched to a gene. The CDR3 is CASSPEGQINTIYF. CDR3 nucleotide sequence: TGTGCCAGCAGCCCCGAGGGACAGATCAACACCATATATTTT.

The CDR3 nucleotides are TGTGCCAGCAGGAAAGGACAGGGGCTAGGCACTGAAGCTTTCTTT. Encoded protein: CASRKGQGLGTEAFF. This chain links TRBV14 with TRBJ1-1; 9 bases agree with TRBD1. V shed 6 bases and J 4 bases; nucleotides not matched to a gene: 9. This CDR3 has 15 residues. CDR1 is SGHDN and CDR2 is FVKESK in the germline V gene.

The chain has TRBV6-2 or TRBV6-3 and TRBJ2-7; D call uncertain. Germline CDR1 and CDR2: MNHEY and SVGEGT. Trimming pared 0 bases from V and 4 bases from J, leaving 22 bases between. This CDR3 contains 18 residues. The CDR3: CASSYSYLDALAEYEQYF. DNA of the CDR3: TGTGCCAGCAGTTACTCGTACCTTGACGCATTAGCAGAGTACGAGCAGTACTTC.